What follows describes a single T cell receptor beta chain. Its specific antigen is unknown. No per-base quality is available; no much larger clone lies one base away. From its cysteine to its phenylalanine, the CDR3 spans 13 amino acids. This entry keeps only the CDR3 DNA: 39 bases, framed from base 1. The germline V gene (reference sequence) gives CDR1 as LNHDA and CDR2 as SQIVND. V loses 4 bases, J loses 3 bases, and the germline ends lie 8 bases apart. Libraries came from the immunoSEQ multiplex PCR assay. For most patients, genomic DNA was isolated with the Qiagen DNeasy Blood and Tissue Kit and sent frozen to Adaptive Biotechnologies for TCR sequencing. For most patients, high-throughput TCR-beta CDR3 sequencing of genomic DNA was performed by Adaptive Biotechnologies. The source study handled its data this way. Adaptive's ImmunoSEQ software was the source of the TCR sequencing data for about 17 patients, while a few other patients were processed with MiXCR and VDJtools. To correct CD4 versus CD8 sorting errors, sequences present in both subsets at a frequency ratio below 5:1 were removed. CDR3 nucleotide sequences shared by donor and recipient were removed because the origin of these sequences could not be assigned. To be classed as alloreactive, a clone needed at least 2-fold expansion over unstimulated cells and a minimum CFSE-low frequency of 0.002% (template counts) or 0.001% (read counts). A clone was considered mappable if detected in the sequenced pre-transplant spleen, lymph node, or MLR CFSE-low populations of the donor or recipient. Cumulative frequency of alloreactive clones was calculated as a percentage of all sequences weighted by copy number. In its TCRdb copy, this immuneACCESS table keeps in-frame sequences only and misses some clones. Where compared with another copy, unresolved V genes explain less than half of these, and the others have no known cause. The D gene and trimming were derived from the DNA, and the V and J assignments and clone size from that table. The sample contains around 99,000 clones, 87% of them found a single time. Roughly 0.71% of the sample is taken by the ten largest.

The entry originates in a study of graft-versus-host responses after intestinal transplantation (dated by TCRdb to 2020 to 2022). Regarding the research as a whole: Recipients received multivisceral, liver-intestinal, or isolated intestinal transplants. Samples from a few later patients were sequenced in-house on an Illumina MiSeq with MiXCR processing rather than by the commercial service. All recipients received anti-thymocyte globulin induction followed by maintenance tacrolimus and steroids for about three years. To identify alloreactive clones, pre-transplant mixed lymphocyte reaction products were sequenced and then compared with unstimulated pre-transplant donor and recipient T cells. After intestinal transplantation, graft-versus-host and host-versus-graft alloreactive T cell clones were followed in the graft, circulation and bone marrow using bulk TCR-beta CDR3 sequencing. Donor T cell macrochimerism was defined as a peak of at least 4% donor T cells among recipient peripheral blood mononuclear cells. The cohort enrolled about two dozen intestinal transplant recipients, one of whom was a retransplant, and 3 patients without pretransplant specimens were excluded.

Results and caveats for the whole study, not just this receptor: The relatively low number and heterogeneity of intestinal transplant patients limited the conclusions. Patients with donor T cell macrochimerism had high GvH to HvG T cell clonal ratios in their allografts. GvH clones were detected in recipient bone marrow, and some of these GvH clones were observed earlier in ileal mucosa or blood, consistent with an intestinal mucosal origin. Early after transplant, declines in HvG clones were associated with peak levels of circulating GvH clones.

Read against the paper, the sample's time point label means: cells obtained before transplantation from donor or recipient. CD3+CD4+ and CD3+CD8+ populations were FACS-sorted from unstimulated pre-transplant donor and recipient cells taken from spleen or lymph nodes. The clonotype was recovered from a human donor who was the organ donor for an intestinal transplant. The sequencing used unstimulated CD4+ T cells sorted from spleen or lymph node cells, collected before transplant. Here the chain combines TRBV19 and TRBJ2-3; too little of a D gene remains to name it. The nucleotide sequence is given as TGTGCCAGTAGTACCGCGGAGACAGATACGCAGTATTTT. This codes for CASSTAETDTQYF. This CDR3, with the reference TRBV19 and TRBJ2-3 proteins standing in past its ends, gives the full variable domain DGGITQSPKYLFRKEGQNVTLSCEQNLNHDAMYWYRQDPGQGLRLIYYSQIVNDFQKGDIAEGYSVSREKKESFPLTVTSAQKNPTAFYLCASSTAETDTQYFGPGTRLTVL.